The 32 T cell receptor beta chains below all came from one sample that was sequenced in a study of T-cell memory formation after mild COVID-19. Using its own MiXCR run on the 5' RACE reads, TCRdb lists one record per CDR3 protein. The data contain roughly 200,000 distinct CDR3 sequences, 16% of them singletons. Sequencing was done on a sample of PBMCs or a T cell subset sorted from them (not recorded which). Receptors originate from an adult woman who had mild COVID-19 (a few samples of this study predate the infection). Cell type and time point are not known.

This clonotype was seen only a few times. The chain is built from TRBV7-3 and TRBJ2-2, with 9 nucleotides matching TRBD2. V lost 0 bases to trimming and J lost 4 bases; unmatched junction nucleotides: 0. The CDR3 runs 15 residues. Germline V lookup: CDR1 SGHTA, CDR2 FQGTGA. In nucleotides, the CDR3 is TGTGCCAGCAGCTTAACACTAGCGGGCACCGGGGAGCTGTTTTTT. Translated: CASSLTLAGTGELFF.

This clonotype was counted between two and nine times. The CDR3 nucleotides are TGTGCCACCAGTGATCCCGGGACCTCCCTCGGGGAGACCCAGTACTTC. Its translation: CATSDPGTSLGETQYF. The rearrangement links TRBV24-1 to TRBJ2-5; the D call may be TRBD1 or TRBD2 (5 bases each). V lost 3 bases, J lost 5 bases, and 18 bases lay in between. The germline CDR1 and CDR2 sequences are KGHDR and SFDVKD. This CDR3 contains 16 residues.

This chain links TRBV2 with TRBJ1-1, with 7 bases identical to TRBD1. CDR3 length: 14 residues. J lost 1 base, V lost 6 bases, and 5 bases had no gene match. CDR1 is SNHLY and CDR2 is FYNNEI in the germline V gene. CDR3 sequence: CASSLRGQNTEAFF. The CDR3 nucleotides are TGTGCCAGCAGCCTGAGGGGGCAGAACACTGAAGCTTTCTTT. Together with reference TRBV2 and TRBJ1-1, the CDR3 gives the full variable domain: EPEVTQTPSHQVTQMGQEVILRCVPISNHLYFYWYRQILGQKVEFLVSFYNNEISEKSEIFDDQFSVERPDGSNFTLKIRSTKLEDSAMYFCASSLRGQNTEAFFGQGTRLTVV.

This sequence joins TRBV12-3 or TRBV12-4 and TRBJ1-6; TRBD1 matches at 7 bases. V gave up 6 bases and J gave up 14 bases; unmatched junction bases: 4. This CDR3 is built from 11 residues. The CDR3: CASSPTGTLHF. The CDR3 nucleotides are TGTGCCAGCAGCCCGACAGGGACCCTCCACTTT.

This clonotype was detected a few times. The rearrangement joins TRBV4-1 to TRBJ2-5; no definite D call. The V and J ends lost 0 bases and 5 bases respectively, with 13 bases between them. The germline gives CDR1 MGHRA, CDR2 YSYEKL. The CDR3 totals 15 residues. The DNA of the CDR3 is TGCGCCAGCAGCCAAGATTTCAAACCGGCGGAGACCCAGTACTTC. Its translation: CASSQDFKPAETQYF.

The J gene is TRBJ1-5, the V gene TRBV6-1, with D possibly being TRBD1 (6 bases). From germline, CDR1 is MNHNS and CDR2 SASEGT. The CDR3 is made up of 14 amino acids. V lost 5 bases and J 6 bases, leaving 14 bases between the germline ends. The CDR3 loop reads CASSNQGRGQPQHF. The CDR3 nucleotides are TGTGCCAGCAGTAACCAGGGGAGGGGTCAGCCCCAGCATTTT.

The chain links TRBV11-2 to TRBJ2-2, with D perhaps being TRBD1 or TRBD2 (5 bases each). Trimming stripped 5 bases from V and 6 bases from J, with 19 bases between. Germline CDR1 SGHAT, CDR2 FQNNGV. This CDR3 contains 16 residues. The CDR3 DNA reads TGTGCCAGCAGCCTTGGAGACTATTGGGGCCCCGGGGAGCTGTTTTTT. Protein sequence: CASSLGDYWGPGELFF.

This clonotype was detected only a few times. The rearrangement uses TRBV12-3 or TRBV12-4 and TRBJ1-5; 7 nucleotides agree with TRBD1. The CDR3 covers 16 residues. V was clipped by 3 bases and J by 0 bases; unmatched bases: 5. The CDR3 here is CASSFRQGNSNQPQHF. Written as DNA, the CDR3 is TGTGCCAGCAGTTTTAGACAGGGCAATAGCAATCAGCCCCAGCATTTT.

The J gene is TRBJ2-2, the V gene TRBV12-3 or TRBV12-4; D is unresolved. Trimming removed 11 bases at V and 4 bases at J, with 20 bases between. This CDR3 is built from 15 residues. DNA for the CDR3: TGTGCCTTAAGTATGTCATCCTCTGGCACCGGGGAGCTGTTTTTT. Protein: CALSMSSSGTGELFF.

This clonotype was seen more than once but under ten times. CDR3 sequence (DNA): TGTGCCAGCAGCTTAGCGGGGGGCGCCTACGAGCAGTACTTC. This sequence encodes CASSLAGGAYEQYF. The V and J genes are TRBV7-6 and TRBJ2-7; D might be TRBD1 or TRBD2, each matching 6 bases. Germline CDR1 SGHVS, CDR2 FNYEAQ. V was clipped by 0 bases and J by 2 bases, with 8 bases between them. The CDR3 runs 14 residues. The full variable domain, completed using reference TRBV7-6 and TRBJ2-7, is GAGVSQSPRYKVTKRGQDVALRCDPISGHVSLYWYRQALGQGPEFLTYFNYEAQQDKSGLPNDRFSAERPEGSISTLTIQRTEQRDSAMYRCASSLAGGAYEQYFGPGTRLTVT.

The CDR3 DNA reads TGTGCCAGCAGCTTAGAAGCACGGGATGAGCAGTTCTTC. This codes for CASSLEARDEQFF. This chain uses TRBV7-9 with TRBJ2-1, with D uncertain. The CDR3 totals 13 residues. Germline CDR1 SEHNR, CDR2 FQNEAQ (reference sequence). V was clipped by 1 base and J by 8 bases, with 9 bases between them.

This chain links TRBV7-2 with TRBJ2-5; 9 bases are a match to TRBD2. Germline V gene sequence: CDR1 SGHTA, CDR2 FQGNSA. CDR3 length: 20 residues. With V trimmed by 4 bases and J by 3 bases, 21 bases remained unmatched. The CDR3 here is CASSSPPMIAGVWEKETQYF. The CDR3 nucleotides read TGTGCCAGCAGCTCCCCCCCGATGATAGCGGGGGTGTGGGAGAAAGAGACCCAGTACTTC.

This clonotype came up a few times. The CDR3 loop is CASSQRAGEGSPLHF. CDR3 sequence (DNA): TGTGCCAGCAGCCAAAGAGCAGGAGAAGGTTCACCCCTCCACTTT. The chain links TRBV14 to TRBJ1-6; D uncertain. The CDR3 length is 15 residues. Germline V gives CDR1 SGHDN, CDR2 FVKESK. Trimming shortened V by 2 bases and J by 9 bases, and 14 bases separated the two germline ends.

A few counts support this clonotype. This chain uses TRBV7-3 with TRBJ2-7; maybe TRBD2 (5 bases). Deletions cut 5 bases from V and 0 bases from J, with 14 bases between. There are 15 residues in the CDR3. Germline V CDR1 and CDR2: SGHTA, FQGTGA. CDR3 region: CASSPDRGSSYEQYF. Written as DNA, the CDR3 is TGTGCCAGCAGCCCAGACCGGGGAAGCTCCTACGAGCAGTACTTC.

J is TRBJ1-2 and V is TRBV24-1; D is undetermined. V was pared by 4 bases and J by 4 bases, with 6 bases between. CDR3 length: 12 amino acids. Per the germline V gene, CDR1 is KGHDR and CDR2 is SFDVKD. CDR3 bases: TGTGCCACCAGTGACGAGCTCTATGGCTACACCTTC. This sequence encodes CATSDELYGYTF.

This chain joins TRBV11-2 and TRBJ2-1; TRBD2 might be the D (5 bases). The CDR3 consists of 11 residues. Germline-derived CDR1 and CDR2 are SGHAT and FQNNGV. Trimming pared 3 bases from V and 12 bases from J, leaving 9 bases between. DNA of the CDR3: TGTGCCAGCAGCTTTCAGGAGGTGCAGTTCTTC. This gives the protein CASSFQEVQFF.

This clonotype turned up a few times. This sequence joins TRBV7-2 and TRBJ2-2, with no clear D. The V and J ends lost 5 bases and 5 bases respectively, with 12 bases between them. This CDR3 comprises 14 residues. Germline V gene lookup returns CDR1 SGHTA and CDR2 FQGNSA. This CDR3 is CASSPEPMTGELFF. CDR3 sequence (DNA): TGTGCCAGCAGCCCGGAACCTATGACCGGGGAGCTGTTTTTT.

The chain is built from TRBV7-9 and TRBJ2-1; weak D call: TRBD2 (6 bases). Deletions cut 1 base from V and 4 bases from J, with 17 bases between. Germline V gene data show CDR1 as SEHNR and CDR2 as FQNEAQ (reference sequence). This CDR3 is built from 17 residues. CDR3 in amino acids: CASSLVSASVGYNEQFF. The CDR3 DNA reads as TGTGCCAGCAGCTTAGTATCTGCTAGCGTGGGATACAATGAGCAGTTCTTC.

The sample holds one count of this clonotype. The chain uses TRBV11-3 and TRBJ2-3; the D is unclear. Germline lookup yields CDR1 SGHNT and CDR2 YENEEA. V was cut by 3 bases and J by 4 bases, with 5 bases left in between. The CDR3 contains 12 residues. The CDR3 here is CASSFVSDTQYF. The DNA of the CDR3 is TGTGCCAGCAGCTTCGTCTCAGATACGCAGTATTTT.

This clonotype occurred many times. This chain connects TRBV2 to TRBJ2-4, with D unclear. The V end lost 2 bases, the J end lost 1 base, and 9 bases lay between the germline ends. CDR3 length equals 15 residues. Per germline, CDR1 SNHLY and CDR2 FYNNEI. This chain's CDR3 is CASSESPRAKNIQYF. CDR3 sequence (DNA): TGTGCCAGCAGTGAATCTCCAAGGGCCAAAAACATTCAGTACTTC. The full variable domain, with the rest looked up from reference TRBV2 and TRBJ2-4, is EPEVTQTPSHQVTQMGQEVILRCVPISNHLYFYWYRQILGQKVEFLVSFYNNEISEKSEIFDDQFSVERPDGSNFTLKIRSTKLEDSAMYFCASSESPRAKNIQYFGAGTRLSVL.

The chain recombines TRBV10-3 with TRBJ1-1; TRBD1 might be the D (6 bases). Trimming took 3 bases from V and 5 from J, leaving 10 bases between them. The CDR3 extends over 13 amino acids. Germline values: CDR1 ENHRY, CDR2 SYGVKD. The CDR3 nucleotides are TGTGCCATCAGTGAACAGGGCGAGACTGAAGCTTTCTTT. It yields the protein CAISEQGETEAFF.

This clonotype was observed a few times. CDR3 sequence reads: CASSLDRSEQFF. The CDR3, as DNA: TGTGCCAGCAGTCTTGACAGGAGTGAGCAGTTCTTC. The rearrangement links TRBV6-5 to TRBJ2-1; maybe TRBD1 (6 bases). The CDR3 totals 12 residues. The germline V gene has CDR1 MNHEY and CDR2 SVGAGI. V lost 5 bases and J lost 9, with 11 bases in between.

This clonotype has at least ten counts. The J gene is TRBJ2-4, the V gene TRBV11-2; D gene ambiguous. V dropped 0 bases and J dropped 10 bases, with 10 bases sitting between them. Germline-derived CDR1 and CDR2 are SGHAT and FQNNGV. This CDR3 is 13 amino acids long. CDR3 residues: CASSLDLLTIQYF. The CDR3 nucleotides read TGTGCCAGCAGCTTAGATCTGCTCACAATTCAGTACTTC.

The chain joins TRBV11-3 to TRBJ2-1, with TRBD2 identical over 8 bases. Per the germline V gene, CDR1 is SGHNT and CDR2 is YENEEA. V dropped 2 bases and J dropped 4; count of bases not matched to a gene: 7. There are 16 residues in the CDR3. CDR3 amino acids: CASSLLKLAVYNEQFF. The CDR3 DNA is TGTGCCAGCAGCTTATTAAAACTAGCGGTTTACAATGAGCAGTTCTTC.

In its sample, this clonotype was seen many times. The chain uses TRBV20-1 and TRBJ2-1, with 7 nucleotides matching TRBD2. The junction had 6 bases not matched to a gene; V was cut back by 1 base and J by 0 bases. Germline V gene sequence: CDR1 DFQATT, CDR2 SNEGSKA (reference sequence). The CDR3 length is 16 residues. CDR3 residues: CSARVRLAGSYNEQFF. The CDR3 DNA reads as TGCAGTGCTAGAGTCCGACTAGCTGGCTCCTACAATGAGCAGTTCTTC.

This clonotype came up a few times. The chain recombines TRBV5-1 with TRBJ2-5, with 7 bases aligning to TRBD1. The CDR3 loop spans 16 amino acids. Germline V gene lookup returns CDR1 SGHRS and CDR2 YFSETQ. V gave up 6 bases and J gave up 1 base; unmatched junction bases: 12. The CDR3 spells CASNEGAFYVQETQYF. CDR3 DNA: TGCGCCAGCAACGAGGGGGCCTTCTATGTCCAAGAGACCCAGTACTTC. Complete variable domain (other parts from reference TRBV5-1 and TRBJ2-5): KAGVTQTPRYLIKTRGQQVTLSCSPISGHRSVSWYQQTPGQGLQFLFEYFSETQRNKGNFPGRFSGRQFSNSRSEMNVSTLELGDSALYLCASNEGAFYVQETQYFGPGTRLLVL.

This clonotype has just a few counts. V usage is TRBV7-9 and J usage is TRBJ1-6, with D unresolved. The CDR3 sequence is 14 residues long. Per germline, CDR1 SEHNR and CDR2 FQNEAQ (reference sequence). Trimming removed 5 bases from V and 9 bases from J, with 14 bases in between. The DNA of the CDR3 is TGTGCCAGCAGCCCCCCCCCCGTGGGTTCACCCCTCCACTTT. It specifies CASSPPPVGSPLHF. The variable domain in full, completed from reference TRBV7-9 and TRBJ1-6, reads DTGVSQNPRHKITKRGQNVTFRCDPISEHNRLYWYRQTLGQGPEFLTYFQNEAQLEKSRLLSDRFSAERPKGSFSTLEIQRTEQGDSAMYLCASSPPPVGSPLHFGNGTRLTVT.

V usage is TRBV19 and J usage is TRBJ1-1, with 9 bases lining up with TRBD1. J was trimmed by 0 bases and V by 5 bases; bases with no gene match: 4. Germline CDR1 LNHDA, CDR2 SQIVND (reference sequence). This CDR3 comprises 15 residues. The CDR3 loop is CASSPNRGLNTEAFF. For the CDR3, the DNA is TGTGCCAGTAGTCCAAACAGGGGGCTGAACACTGAAGCTTTCTTT.

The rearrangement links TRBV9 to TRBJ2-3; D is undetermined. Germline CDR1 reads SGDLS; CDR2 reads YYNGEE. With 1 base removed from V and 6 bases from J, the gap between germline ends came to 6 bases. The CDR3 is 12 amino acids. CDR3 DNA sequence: TGTGCCAGCAGCGTAACAACCGATACGCAGTATTTT. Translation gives CASSVTTDTQYF.

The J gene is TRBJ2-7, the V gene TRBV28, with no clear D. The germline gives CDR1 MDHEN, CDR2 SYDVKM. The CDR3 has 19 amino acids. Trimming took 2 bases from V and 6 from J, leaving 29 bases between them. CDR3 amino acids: CASSLRIGVTAPKFAEQYF. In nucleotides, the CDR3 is TGTGCCAGCAGTTTAAGGATTGGGGTAACAGCCCCCAAGTTCGCCGAGCAGTACTTC.

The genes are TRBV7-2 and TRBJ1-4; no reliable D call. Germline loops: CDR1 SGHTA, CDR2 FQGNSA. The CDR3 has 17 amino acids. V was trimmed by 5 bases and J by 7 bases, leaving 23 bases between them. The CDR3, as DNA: TGTGCCAGCAGCCCCGGGTATTTGCGAGGAGGTGGTGAAAAACTGTTTTTT. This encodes CASSPGYLRGGGEKLFF. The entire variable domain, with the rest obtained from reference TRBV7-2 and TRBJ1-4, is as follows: GAGVSQSPSNKVTEKGKDVELRCDPISGHTALYWYRQSLGQGLEFLIYFQGNSAPDKSGLPSDRFSAERTGGSVSTLTIQRTQQEDSAVYLCASSPGYLRGGGEKLFFGSGTQLSVL.

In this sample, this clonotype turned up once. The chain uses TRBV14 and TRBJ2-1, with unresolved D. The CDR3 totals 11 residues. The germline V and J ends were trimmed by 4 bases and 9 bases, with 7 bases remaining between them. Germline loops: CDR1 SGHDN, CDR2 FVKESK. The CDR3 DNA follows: TGTGCCAGCAGCCTCCTCCGTGAGCAGTTCTTC. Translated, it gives CASSLLREQFF.